The next 22 T cell receptor beta chains were all read from a single sample in a study of regulatory T cells in long-lasting Graves disease. Both iRepertoire HTBI primers and Arm-PCR of CDR3 regions were used to build the TCR beta libraries. MiXCR, run by TCRdb on the multiplex PCR reads, gives a single entry per CDR3 protein. The repertoire holds 350,000 to 550,000 distinct CDR3 sequences, about 15% seen once, with about 25% in the top ten. Specified time point: newly diagnosed GD, antithyroid drugs for less than 3 months. From PBMCs, RNA was extracted and then used to make the TCR library. These data were likewise used in another study, on T cells in Graves' hyperthyroidism and ophthalmopathy.

Sequencing was performed on peripheral blood mononuclear cells (PBMCs), taken at new diagnosis, from a patient treated with antithyroid drugs. These receptors all come from a young woman with Graves disease.

In its sample, this clonotype was seen many times. The chain recombines TRBV7-2 with TRBJ2-1; 11 positions agree with TRBD2. The germline V gene has CDR1 SGHTA and CDR2 FQGNSA. V was pared by 2 bases and J by 9 bases, with 9 bases of the junction left unmatched. CDR3 size: 16 residues. The CDR3 region is CASSLPGTSGRGEQFF. CDR3 in DNA: TGTGCCAGCAGCTTACCCGGGACTAGCGGCCGGGGTGAGCAGTTCTTC.

This clonotype has just a few counts. The chain employs TRBV5-1 and TRBJ2-3; unclear D gene. V was clipped by 4 bases and J by 4 bases, with 10 bases between them. CDR1 is SGHRS and CDR2 is YFSETQ in the germline V gene. The CDR3 spans 13 residues. For the CDR3, the DNA is TGCGCCAGCAGCCCGATCCGCCCAGATACGCAGTATTTT. As protein: CASSPIRPDTQYF.

A note on this clonotype: A much larger clone sits a single nucleotide away, making a read error possible. The chain recombines TRBV3-1 with TRBJ2-7, with 8 bases matching TRBD1. This CDR3 contains 15 residues. The germline V gene has CDR1 LGHDT and CDR2 YNNKEL (reference sequence). CDR3 sequence (DNA): TGTGTCAGCAGCCAGGACAGGGAACAAGCCTACGAGCAGTACTTC. Translating gives CVSSQDREQAYEQYF.

In regard to this clonotype: A far larger clone lies a single base away; this is likely a read error. This sequence joins TRBV12-3 or TRBV12-4 and TRBJ2-1; no clear D gene. Between the trimmed V and J ends, which lost 3 bases and 13 bases, there was a span of 13 bases. This CDR3 has 12 amino acids. The CDR3 sequence is CASSLAEETQFF. In DNA form, the CDR3 reads TGTGCCAGCAGTTTGGCGGAAGAGACCCAGTTCTTC.

This clonotype was observed a few times. This rearrangement joins TRBV9 to TRBJ2-1; D is perhaps TRBD1 (6 bases). This CDR3 is 15 amino acids long. The V end lost 0 bases, the J end lost 7 bases, and 14 bases lay between the germline ends. Germline CDR1 is SGDLS and CDR2 is YYNGEE. The CDR3 DNA is TGTGCCAGCAGCGTAGCTTGGGGACACGAGAATGAGCAGTTCTTC. Amino acid sequence: CASSVAWGHENEQFF.

The sample holds a few counts of this clonotype. This chain uses TRBV9 with TRBJ2-1, with D possibly being TRBD2 (5 bases). CDR1 is SGDLS, CDR2 YYNGEE, per germline. This CDR3 contains 16 residues. V was pared by 3 bases and J by 0 bases, with 13 bases between. CDR3 nucleotide sequence: TGTGCCAGCAGCGAGCCACTAGGGCGCTCCTACAATGAGCAGTTCTTC. Translating gives CASSEPLGRSYNEQFF.

In its sample, this clonotype was seen many times. The rearrangement joins TRBV7-3 to TRBJ2-4; D is perhaps TRBD1 (6 bases). Between the trimmed V and J ends, which lost 0 bases and 1 base, there was a span of 13 bases. This CDR3 is built from 17 residues. Germline V gene data show CDR1 as SGHTA and CDR2 as FQGTGA. This CDR3 reads CASSLTRAGDAKNIQYF. CDR3 sequence (DNA): TGTGCCAGCAGCTTAACTAGGGCAGGGGACGCCAAAAACATTCAGTACTTC.

This clonotype was counted between two and nine times. Just one base apart from a much larger clone, this may be a read error. The chain joins TRBV28 to TRBJ1-1; no firm D call. The length of the CDR3 is 15 residues. Deletions cut 3 bases from V and 0 bases from J, with 11 bases between. Germline lookup yields CDR1 MDHEN and CDR2 SYDVKM. DNA of the CDR3: TGTGCCAGCAGTTTCGAAGCAGGACTGAACACTGAAGCTTTCTTT. This codes for CASSFEAGLNTEAFF.

This clonotype was found many times. V and J are TRBV2 and TRBJ2-7, with 7 bases lining up with TRBD1. V gave up 7 bases and J gave up 2 bases; unmatched junction bases: 2. Germline-derived CDR1 and CDR2 are SNHLY and FYNNEI. The CDR3 is 12 amino acids. The CDR3, as DNA: TGTGCCAGCACCGGACAGGCCTACGAGCAGTACTTC. Amino acid sequence: CASTGQAYEQYF.

This chain uses TRBV5-1 with TRBJ2-7; D call uncertain. The CDR3 is 14 residues long. V lost 6 bases, J lost 5 bases, and 18 bases lay in between. Germline lookup yields CDR1 SGHRS and CDR2 YFSETQ. The CDR3 loop reads CASNSGHLGHEQYF. The CDR3 DNA is TGCGCCAGCAATTCCGGGCATCTTGGCCACGAGCAGTACTTC.

This clonotype has more than one count but fewer than ten. This chain links TRBV25-1 with TRBJ2-5; 7 bases agree with TRBD1. The CDR3 has 12 residues. Trimming removed 8 bases from V and 4 bases from J; junction bases left unmatched: 4. Per germline, CDR1 MGHDK and CDR2 SYGVNS. The CDR3 bases are TGTGCCAGCGGGACAGACTCAGAGACCCAGTACTTC. This translates into CASGTDSETQYF. The full variable domain, rest sourced from reference TRBV25-1 and TRBJ2-5, is EADIYQTPRYLVIGTGKKITLECSQTMGHDKMYWYQQDPGMELHLIHYSYGVNSTEKGDLSSESTVSRIRTEHFPLTLESARPSHTSQYLCASGTDSETQYFGPGTRLLVL.

The table lists this clonotype with many counts. The rearrangement links TRBV7-3 to TRBJ2-1, with TRBD2 identical over 16 bases. Unmatched junction bases numbered 15, after V lost 5 bases and J lost 5 bases. Germline assignment: CDR1 SGHTA and CDR2 FQGTGA. The CDR3 covers 20 residues. This chain's CDR3 is CASSPNGGLAGGKSDNEQFF. CDR3 coding DNA: TGTGCCAGCAGCCCCAATGGGGGACTAGCGGGAGGGAAATCCGACAATGAGCAGTTCTTC.

This clonotype was detected only a few times. The chain recombines TRBV10-3 with TRBJ2-6; a possible D gene is TRBD2 (5 bases). Trimming took 10 bases from V and 2 from J, leaving 6 bases between them. Germline V gene data show CDR1 as ENHRY and CDR2 as SYGVKD. CDR3 length: 12 amino acids. The CDR3 spells CATLAGANVLTF. The CDR3 DNA reads as TGTGCCACACTAGCTGGGGCCAACGTCCTGACTTTC.

This clonotype was observed many times. The chain employs TRBV27 and TRBJ2-7, with D possibly called TRBD1 or TRBD2 (7 bases each). Germline V gives CDR1 MNHEY, CDR2 SMNVEV (reference sequence). Between the trimmed V and J ends, which lost 2 bases and 1 base, there was a span of 30 bases. This CDR3 is 21 amino acids long. The CDR3 region has the DNA TGTGCCAGCAGTTTAGGGCCTTGGACAGGATCTAATAGCGGGCAGTCCTACGAGCAGTACTTC. This gives the protein CASSLGPWTGSNSGQSYEQYF.

This clonotype appeared a few times. The germline gene is not matched at one end of the junction; a read error may be the cause. The chain employs TRBV5-4 and TRBJ2-7; D might be TRBD2 (6 bases). The length of the CDR3 is 15 residues. The germline gives CDR1 SGHNT, CDR2 YYREEE (reference sequence). In nucleotides, the CDR3 is TGTGCCAGCAGGTTGGGCCGGGAGCTCTTTTGGGAGCAGTACTTC. Its protein is CASRLGRELFWEQYF.

This clonotype occurred many times. This chain uses TRBV7-2 with TRBJ1-4, with D unresolved. This CDR3 is built from 15 residues. The germline V and J ends were trimmed by 5 bases and 8 bases, with 18 bases remaining between them. The germline V gene has CDR1 SGHTA and CDR2 FQGNSA. The chain's CDR3 is CASSITASTWEKLFF. CDR3 sequence (DNA): TGTGCCAGCAGCATCACAGCCTCAACTTGGGAAAAACTGTTTTTT.

This clonotype showed up many times. The chain employs TRBV11-1 and TRBJ2-7; 7 positions agree with TRBD2. The CDR3 has 16 amino acids. Germline loops: CDR1 SGHAT, CDR2 FQDESV (reference sequence). V dropped 5 bases and J dropped 4; count of bases not matched to a gene: 14. The CDR3 DNA reads TGTGCCAGCAGCGCGACGACTAGCCTTATCTCGTACGAGCAGTACTTC. This translates into CASSATTSLISYEQYF.

This clonotype was counted at least ten times. The rearrangement joins TRBV28 to TRBJ1-5, with D unresolved. This CDR3 comprises 12 residues. Germline CDR1 reads MDHEN; CDR2 reads SYDVKM. V was pared by 5 bases and J by 5 bases, with 7 bases between. The CDR3 nucleotides are TGTGCCAGCAGTGGAACCCATCAGCCCCAGCATTTT. This sequence encodes CASSGTHQPQHF.

There are a few counts of this clonotype. The gene calls are TRBV11-3 and TRBJ2-1; 8 nucleotides align to TRBD2. Trimming cost V 5 bases and J 7 bases; bases outside gene matches: 10. Germline CDR1 is SGHNT and CDR2 is YENEEA. The CDR3 sequence is 15 residues long. The CDR3 sequence: CASSPTPRLANEQFF. The CDR3, as DNA: TGTGCCAGCAGCCCAACCCCCCGACTAGCGAATGAGCAGTTCTTC.

Ten or more counts support this clonotype. The chain links TRBV28 to TRBJ1-2, with 7 bases identical to TRBD1. Per germline, CDR1 MDHEN and CDR2 SYDVKM. The length of the CDR3 is 14 residues. V was clipped by 7 bases and J by 4 bases; unmatched bases: 9. CDR3 nucleotides: TGTGCCAGCAAACAAACAGGGGTTTTCTATGGCTACACCTTC. Its protein is CASKQTGVFYGYTF.

The V and J genes are TRBV20-1 and TRBJ2-1; 9 positions agree with TRBD2. There are 18 residues in the CDR3. Per germline, CDR1 DFQATT and CDR2 SNEGSKA (reference sequence). V shed 3 bases, J shed 2 bases, and the junction held 14 bases outside the gene matches. The CDR3 is CSARGGLAGTEAYNEQFF. Written as DNA, the CDR3 is TGCAGTGCTAGGGGGGGGCTAGCGGGAACCGAAGCCTACAATGAGCAGTTCTTC.

This clonotype was counted many times. The chain combines TRBV12-3 or TRBV12-4 with TRBJ1-2; D is undetermined. V gave up 3 bases and J gave up 7 bases, with 9 bases separating them. The CDR3 has 12 residues. CDR3 sequence: CASSFGSPGYTF. DNA of the CDR3: TGTGCCAGCAGTTTTGGGAGCCCTGGCTACACCTTC.